The next 9 T cell receptor beta chains were all read from a single sample in a study of early T cells in non-severe SARS-CoV-2 infection. TCRdb reanalysed the 5' RACE reads using MiXCR and keeps one entry per CDR3 protein. The profile shows about 61,000 distinct CDR3 sequences, 12% of them singletons. Specimen: whole blood, collected at baseline. These receptor sequences come from an adult who was a healthcare worker with PCR-confirmed SARS-CoV-2 infection or an uninfected control (not recorded which). The donor label of this sample is uncertain.

The chain recombines TRBV29-1 with TRBJ2-1; TRBD1 might be the D (6 bases). Germline V gene lookup returns CDR1 SQVTM and CDR2 ANQGSEA. The CDR3 runs to 13 residues. Between the trimmed V and J ends, which lost 5 bases and 4 bases, there was a span of 12 bases. DNA for the CDR3: TGCAGCGTTTACGACAGGAGGTACAATGAGCAGTTCTTC. It specifies CSVYDRRYNEQFF.

This clonotype was detected a few times. The gene calls are TRBV7-2 and TRBJ1-2; D not resolved. V was cut by 7 bases and J by 2 bases, with 14 bases left in between. Germline V gene sequence: CDR1 SGHTA, CDR2 FQGNSA. The CDR3 totals 14 residues. This chain's CDR3 is CASTAVPANYGYTF. For the CDR3, the DNA is TGTGCCAGCACCGCGGTACCCGCGAACTATGGCTACACCTTC.

This rearrangement joins TRBV2 to TRBJ2-4, with a tentative D call TRBD1 (6 bases). Germline values: CDR1 SNHLY, CDR2 FYNNEI. V was trimmed by 2 bases and J by 2 bases, leaving 7 bases between them. CDR3 length equals 14 residues. CDR3 coding DNA: TGTGCCAGCAGTGAACAGGGGCCCAAAAACATTCAGTACTTC. This codes for CASSEQGPKNIQYF.

V is TRBV5-1 and J is TRBJ2-7, with a possible D match to TRBD2 (6 bases). Deletions cut 4 bases from V and 0 bases from J, with 11 bases between. The CDR3 consists of 14 residues. Germline lookup yields CDR1 SGHRS and CDR2 YFSETQ. The CDR3 region has the DNA TGCGCCAGCAGCCGGGCGGGAAGCTCCTACGAGCAGTACGTC. It translates to CASSRAGSSYEQYV.

Ten or more counts support this clonotype. V gene TRBV7-6 combines with J gene TRBJ2-2; 9 bases are a match to TRBD1. CDR1 is SGHVS and CDR2 is FNYEAQ in the germline V gene. This CDR3 is 17 amino acids long. Losses at the gene ends were 3 bases for V and 9 bases for J; bases not matched to a gene: 14. Here the CDR3 reads CASSFRRRTGEQRELFF. DNA of the CDR3: TGTGCCAGCAGCTTCCGGCGGCGGACAGGGGAGCAGCGGGAGCTGTTTTTT.

The chain joins TRBV4-1 to TRBJ2-6; D uncertain. This CDR3 is built from 13 residues. V lost 3 bases and J 2 bases, leaving 2 bases between the germline ends. Germline CDR1 and CDR2: MGHRA and YSYEKL. DNA for the CDR3: TGCGCCAGCAGCCATCCTGGGGCCAACGTCCTGACTTTC. Translation: CASSHPGANVLTF.

The V and J genes are TRBV2 and TRBJ2-7; D call uncertain. CDR1 and CDR2 from the germline V gene are SNHLY and FYNNEI. V lost 7 bases to trimming and J lost 0 bases, with 10 bases between them. The CDR3 extends over 13 amino acids. CDR3: CASNLHLSYEQYV. The CDR3, as DNA: TGTGCCAGCAACCTACATCTCTCCTACGAGCAGTACGTC.

The table lists this clonotype with a few counts. V gene TRBV19 combines with J gene TRBJ1-5; no reliable D call. The germline V gene encodes CDR1 LNHDA and CDR2 SQIVND (reference sequence). CDR3 size: 12 residues. Deletions cut 0 bases from V and 7 bases from J, with 4 bases between. DNA for the CDR3: TGTGCCAGTAGTATAGATCTCCAGCCCCAGCATTTT. This codes for CASSIDLQPQHF.

This clonotype was seen at least ten times. The chain combines TRBV3-1 with TRBJ2-5; 12 nucleotides line up with TRBD2. V dropped 4 bases and J dropped 5; count of bases not matched to a gene: 8. The CDR3 loop spans 16 amino acids. Germline V lookup: CDR1 LGHDT, CDR2 YNNKEL (reference sequence). The CDR3 coding sequence is TGTGCCAGCAGCCCCCTCTTGACTAGCGGGGGTGAGACCCAGTACTTC. It is translated as CASSPLLTSGGETQYF.